Listed below are T cell receptor beta chains from one sample, sequenced in a study of T cell changes during pregnancy in multiple sclerosis. Clones were sequenced by immunoSEQ multiplex PCR, and TCRdb holds only the in-frame ones, with some missing. The repertoire holds about 60,000 clones, with 80% to 95% as singletons. The sample in question was peripheral blood, obtained in the first trimester of pregnancy. The receptors shown here come from a female donor with multiple sclerosis, enrolled in a pregnancy study. The CDR3 runs from the conserved cysteine through the conserved F or W. D genes are given only for firm matches. Not all rows give a size; the values are once, few, many and, for expanded clones, a class.

TRBV11-2	-	TRBD2	TRBJ2-3	CASTPVWEGGLTDTQYF	TGTGCCAGCACCCCTGTCTGGGAGGGAGGCCTCACAGATACGCAGTATTTT
TRBV2	-	-	TRBJ1-5	CASSIDQPQHF	TGTGCCAGCAGTATAGATCAGCCCCAGCATTTT
TRBV28	-	-	TRBJ1-5	CASRPDMGNQPQHF	TGTGCCAGCAGGCCGGACATGGGCAATCAGCCCCAGCATTTT
TRBV6-5	-	-	TRBJ1-1	CASSYRAGANTEAFF	TGTGCCAGCAGTTACAGGGCAGGGGCGAACACTGAAGCTTTCTTT
TRBV5-4	-	-	TRBJ2-2	CASSFQVGTGELFF	TGTGCCAGCAGCTTTCAGGTTGGCACCGGGGAGCTGTTTTTT
TRBV6-1	-	TRBD2	TRBJ2-1	CASSELAGDPDNEQFF	TGTGCCAGCAGTGAGTTGGCGGGAGATCCGGACAATGAGCAGTTCTTC
TRBV11-2	few	-	TRBJ1-3	CASSVGLSGNTIYF	TGTGCCAGCAGCGTGGGGCTCTCTGGAAACACCATATATTTT
TRBV28	once	TRBD2	TRBJ2-1	CASSGGTSGRAYLLNEQFF	TGTGCCAGCAGTGGCGGGACTAGCGGGAGGGCCTATTTGCTCAATGAGCAGTTCTTC
TRBV5-4	once	-	TRBJ2-5	CASSLTVQETQYF	TGTGCCAGCAGCTTGACAGTCCAAGAGACCCAGTACTTC
TRBV7-3	few	-	TRBJ1-5	CASSSGLGNQPQHF	TGTGCCAGCAGCTCGGGACTCGGCAATCAGCCCCAGCATTTT
TRBV7-2	-	-	TRBJ1-2	CASSLGVRDYGYTF	TGTGCCAGCAGCTTAGGCGTGAGGGACTATGGCTACACCTTC
TRBV5-4	-	TRBD1	TRBJ2-3	CASRSGGPSTDTQYF	TGTGCCAGCAGATCAGGGGGCCCCAGCACAGATACGCAGTATTTT
TRBV30	-	TRBD1	TRBJ1-2	CAWIGGLYGYTF	TGTGCCTGGATAGGGGGCCTCTATGGCTACACCTTC
TRBV4-3	once	-	TRBJ1-2	CASSQDGQNGGYTF	TGCGCCAGCAGCCAAGATGGGCAGAATGGGGGCTACACCTTC
TRBV7-9	-	TRBD2	TRBJ2-2	CASSLGTSGMRTGELFF	TGTGCCAGCAGCTTGGGGACTAGCGGGATGAGGACCGGGGAGCTGTTTTTT
TRBV5-1	once	TRBD1	TRBJ2-7	CASSDSVIGTGAYEQYF	TGCGCCAGCAGCGATAGTGTTATCGGGACAGGCGCCTACGAGCAGTACTTC
TRBV6-5	-	-	TRBJ2-1	CASSYRQVRNEQFF	TGTGCCAGCAGTTACAGACAGGTGAGGAATGAGCAGTTCTTC
TRBV7-2	-	TRBD2	TRBJ2-1	CASSSAGTSGSNEQFF	TGTGCCAGCAGCTCAGCCGGGACTAGCGGGAGCAATGAGCAGTTCTTC
TRBV6-4	-	-	TRBJ2-1	CASSERGGGGEQFF	TGTGCCAGCAGTGAACGGGGAGGGGGGGGTGAGCAGTTCTTC
TRBV4-2	-	-	TRBJ1-2	CASSQVQGLNYGYTF	TGTGCCAGCAGCCAAGTTCAGGGCTTGAACTATGGCTACACCTTC
TRBV5-1	-	TRBD2	TRBJ2-3	CASRGLAGDPSRFTDTQYF	TGCGCCAGCAGAGGACTAGCGGGAGACCCTTCACGATTCACAGATACGCAGTATTTT
TRBV19	-	-	TRBJ1-2	CASSTGGAGYGYTF	TGTGCCAGTAGTACGGGGGGCGCAGGCTATGGCTACACCTTC
TRBV19	-	TRBD1	TRBJ1-1	CASIPRPGTGFSTEAFF	TGTGCCAGTATCCCTCGTCCCGGGACAGGGTTCAGCACTGAAGCTTTCTTT
TRBV7-2	-	TRBD2	TRBJ2-3	CASSLGGGASGGSTDTQYF	TGTGCCAGCAGCTTAGGGGGTGGGGCTAGCGGGGGAAGTACAGATACGCAGTATTTT
TRBV28	-	-	TRBJ1-3	CASSSGQISGNTIYF	TGTGCCAGCAGTTCGGGACAAATCTCTGGAAACACCATATATTTT
TRBV10-3	-	-	TRBJ2-5	CAINNTTRAQYF	TGTGCCATCAATAACACTACCAGGGCCCAGTACTTC
TRBV20-1	-	-	TRBJ1-2	CSATREAGYTF	TGCAGTGCTACAAGGGAGGCTGGCTACACCTTC
TRBV6-5	few	-	TRBJ1-1	CASSYGVDTEAFF	TGTGCCAGCAGTTACGGAGTGGACACTGAAGCTTTCTTT